Listed below are T cell receptor beta chains from one sample, sequenced in a study of T cell responses to AZD1222 COVID-19 vaccine. Measured with immunoSEQ multiplex PCR; TCRdb has only the in-frame clones, and not every one. The data show 55,000 to 70,000 clones, roughly 89% seen once. Sequencing used peripheral blood, obtained 28 days after the second AZD1222 dose. Receptors originate from an adult who received the AZD1222 COVID-19 vaccine. CDR3s include the opening cysteine and the closing phenylalanine or tryptophan.

v_gene: TRBV7-8
CDR3aa: CASTRGGRGNEQFF

v_gene: TRBV29-1
CDR3aa: CSVEVGVYGYTF

v_gene: TRBV7-2
CDR3aa: CASSLVSLGLSPLHF

v_gene: TRBV5-1
CDR3aa: CASSFSVMNTEAFF

v_gene: TRBV19
CDR3aa: CASSRNSFYGYTF

v_gene: TRBV6-6
CDR3aa: CASTQEGYGYTF

v_gene: TRBV11-3
CDR3aa: CASSQGLGNQPQHF

v_gene: TRBV5-1
CDR3aa: CASSGLAGGRETQYF

v_gene: TRBV27
CDR3aa: CASGRTGDYEQYF

v_gene: TRBV6-2/TRBV6-3
CDR3aa: CASSYSAGSGNQPQHF

v_gene: TRBV12-3/TRBV12-4
CDR3aa: CASGTGRQPQHF

v_gene: TRBV6-1
CDR3aa: CASSESRHPGNTIYF

v_gene: TRBV11-2
CDR3aa: CASSPEGREPGYF

v_gene: TRBV27
CDR3aa: CAIRPGQPYTDTQYF

v_gene: TRBV2
CDR3aa: CASSHNSYSTDTQYF

v_gene: TRBV15
CDR3aa: CATSRDLPAWQFF

v_gene: TRBV7-9
CDR3aa: CASSLDQPTDTQYF

v_gene: TRBV14
CDR3aa: CASSPRMNTEAFF

v_gene: TRBV7-3
CDR3aa: CASSTHDTDTQYF

v_gene: TRBV5-5
CDR3aa: CASSLGTGGPFTDTQYF

v_gene: TRBV6-6
CDR3aa: CASSQLAGSDLSYNEQFF

v_gene: TRBV6-1
CDR3aa: CASSEGSTGGRLAFF

v_gene: TRBV5-1
CDR3aa: CASSTDINEQYF

v_gene: TRBV19
CDR3aa: CASSMGLAAYNEQFF

v_gene: TRBV5-8
CDR3aa: CASSISYEQYF

v_gene: TRBV19
CDR3aa: CASSQGPGNTIYF

v_gene: TRBV10-1
CDR3aa: CASSDGNTGELFF

v_gene: TRBV3-1/TRBV3-2
CDR3aa: CASSQDFRLAGSGETQYF

v_gene: TRBV10-2
CDR3aa: CASGAFSFYEQYF

v_gene: TRBV9
CDR3aa: CASSPRGLDSDGYTF

v_gene: TRBV6-4
CDR3aa: CASSSGVAGGSYNEQFF

v_gene: TRBV5-1
CDR3aa: CASSLKDIYSGNTIYF

v_gene: TRBV28
CDR3aa: CASRGQGTYGYTF

v_gene: TRBV28
CDR3aa: CASSPTGLLTYTQYF

v_gene: TRBV7-7
CDR3aa: CASSLGLPGSSDTQYF

v_gene: TRBV28
CDR3aa: CASSLGGRDTEAFF

v_gene: TRBV28
CDR3aa: CASISRRTNNEQFF

v_gene: TRBV7-2
CDR3aa: CASSLAKGGNSPLHF

v_gene: TRBV5-5
CDR3aa: CASSTSRVSLNLEQYF

v_gene: TRBV29-1
CDR3aa: CSVEVVGGRGDTQYF

v_gene: TRBV30
CDR3aa: CAWSVSRTWRGDQPQHF

v_gene: TRBV6-5
CDR3aa: CASSHRGARDTEAFF

v_gene: TRBV9
CDR3aa: CASSVGGRSVGYTEAFF